This T cell receptor beta chain was sequenced during a study of cytomegalovirus exposure and HLA in healthy donors. Study-wide results and limits: Analysis was carried out at a later point, and it linked a missense DCLRE1C variant to TCR beta V- and J-gene trimming. Cytomegalovirus-associated status was assigned to some 160 TCR beta chains. For most TCR beta V segments, an earlier analysis put the productive rate at about 87% or about 30% of the time.

The PCR ran on 60 Vbeta and 13 Jbeta primers. Methods used by the authors: Unique TCR beta chains numbered around 80 million in a later analysis, with roughly 10 million shared. Profiled with immunoSEQ multiplex PCR; TCRdb holds only in-frame clones, not every one. V, J and clone size are those of that table, while D and trimming were read from the DNA. This sample's table reports roughly 43,000 clones. Comment on this clone: Antigen unknown.

This CDR3 contains 16 residues. With 3 bases clipped from V and 0 bases from J, the junction kept 4 bases outside the gene matches. In germline, CDR1 is LNHNV, CDR2 YYDKDF (reference sequence). J is TRBJ1-5 and V is TRBV15; 8 positions match TRBD1. The receptor's source is a woman aged 40 to 50 in good health and CMV-seronegative. The material sequenced was PBMCs. The CDR3 DNA sequence: TGTGCCACCAGCAGCGACAGGGGAGATAGCAATCAGCCCCAGCATTTT. Encoded protein: CATSSDRGDSNQPQHF. Full variable domain (remainder filled in from reference TRBV15 and TRBJ1-5): DAMVIQNPRYQVTQFGKPVTLSCSQTLNHNVMYWYQQKSSQAPKLLFHYYDKDFNNEADTPDNFQSRRPNTSFCFLDIRSPGLGDTAMYLCATSSDRGDSNQPQHFGDGTRLSIL.